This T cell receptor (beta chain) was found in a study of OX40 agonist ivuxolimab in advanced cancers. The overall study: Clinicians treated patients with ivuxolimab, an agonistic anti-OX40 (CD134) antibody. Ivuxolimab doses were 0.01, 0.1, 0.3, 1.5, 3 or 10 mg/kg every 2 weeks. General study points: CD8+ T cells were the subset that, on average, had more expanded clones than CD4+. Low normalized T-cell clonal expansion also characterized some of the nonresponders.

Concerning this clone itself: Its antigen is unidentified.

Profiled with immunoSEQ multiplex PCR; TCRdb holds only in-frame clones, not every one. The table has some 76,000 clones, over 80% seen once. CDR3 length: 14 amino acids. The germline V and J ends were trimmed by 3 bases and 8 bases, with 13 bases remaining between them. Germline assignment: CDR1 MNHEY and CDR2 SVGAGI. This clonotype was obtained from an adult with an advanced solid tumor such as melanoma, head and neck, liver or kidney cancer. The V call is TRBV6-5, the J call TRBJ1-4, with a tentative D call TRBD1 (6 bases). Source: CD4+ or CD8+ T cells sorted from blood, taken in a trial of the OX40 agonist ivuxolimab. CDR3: CASSYNREEEKLFF. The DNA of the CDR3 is TGTGCCAGCAGTTATAACAGGGAAGAGGAAAAACTGTTTTTT.